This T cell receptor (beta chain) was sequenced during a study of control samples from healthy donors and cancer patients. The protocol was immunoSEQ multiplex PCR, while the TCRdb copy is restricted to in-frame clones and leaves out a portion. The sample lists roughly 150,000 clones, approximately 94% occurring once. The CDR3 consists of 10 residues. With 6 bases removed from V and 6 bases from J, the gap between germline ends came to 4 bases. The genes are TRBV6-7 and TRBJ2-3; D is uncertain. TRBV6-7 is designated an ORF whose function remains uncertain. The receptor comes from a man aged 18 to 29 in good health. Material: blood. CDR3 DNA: TGTGCCAGCAGCCTGGATACGCAGTATTTT. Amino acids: CASSLDTQYF.